This entry lists 19 T cell receptor beta chains sequenced from one sample in a study of T-cell reconstitution after alpha-beta-depleted transplantation in children. Using unique molecular identifiers, the investigators prepared the TCRbeta library. TCRdb ran MiXCR on the PCR reads and lists one entry per CDR3 protein. The table records 360,000 or so distinct CDR3 sequences, over 20% of them present only once. Material: PBMCs from the stem cell graft donor, obtained from the stem cell graft. The receptor source for this set is a human donor who donated a stem cell graft to a child with acute myeloid leukemia.

This clonotype came up many times. The chain couples TRBV7-9 to TRBJ2-7; possibly TRBD1 or TRBD2 for D (5 bases each). CDR3 length: 11 amino acids. Trimming removed 6 bases at V and 6 bases at J, with 9 bases between. Germline CDR1 is SEHNR and CDR2 is FQNEAQ (reference sequence). The DNA for the CDR3 is TGTGCCAGCAGTTTGAGGGGCGAGCAGTACTTC. Residues: CASSLRGEQYF.

The chain has TRBV5-1 and TRBJ2-1; 9 positions agree with TRBD2. V lost 0 bases to trimming and J lost 5 bases; unmatched junction nucleotides: 3. The CDR3 covers 15 residues. CDR1 SGHRS and CDR2 YFSETQ come from the germline V gene. CDR3 region: CASSLGLAANNEQFF. CDR3 nucleotide sequence: TGCGCCAGCAGCTTGGGACTAGCGGCAAACAATGAGCAGTTCTTC. Based on the CDR3 plus reference TRBV5-1 and TRBJ2-1, the full variable domain is KAGVTQTPRYLIKTRGQQVTLSCSPISGHRSVSWYQQTPGQGLQFLFEYFSETQRNKGNFPGRFSGRQFSNSRSEMNVSTLELGDSALYLCASSLGLAANNEQFFGPGTRLTVL.

This sequence joins TRBV21-1 and TRBJ2-7; the table's D call, TRBD1, has no DNA check behind it. TRBV21-1 is a pseudogene. CDR3 size: 14 residues. The CDR3, as DNA: TGTGCCAGCAGCAAAGGCAGGGGATGGGACGAGCAGTACTTC. Protein product: CASSKGRGWDEQYF.

The chain couples TRBV24-1 to TRBJ2-7, with a weak D call TRBD1 (6 bases). Germline CDR1 KGHDR, CDR2 SFDVKD. The CDR3 sequence is 13 residues long. Trimming removed 3 bases from V and 12 bases from J, with 17 bases in between. The CDR3 region is CATSDTGTPTLYF. DNA for the CDR3: TGTGCCACCAGTGATACCGGGACACCTACGTTGTACTTC.

This clonotype was counted only a few times. This chain joins TRBV7-9 and TRBJ2-1; 7 nucleotides line up with TRBD1. Germline V lookup: CDR1 SEHNR, CDR2 FQNEAQ (reference sequence). V lost 5 bases, J lost 11 bases, and 12 bases stayed unmatched. The CDR3 is made up of 14 amino acids. Here the CDR3 DNA reads TGTGCCAGCAGCCCGTCGGACAGGACCAAACAGCAGTTCTTC. Residues: CASSPSDRTKQQFF. The full variable domain, rest sourced from reference TRBV7-9 and TRBJ2-1, is DTGVSQNPRHKITKRGQNVTFRCDPISEHNRLYWYRQTLGQGPEFLTYFQNEAQLEKSRLLSDRFSAERPKGSFSTLEIQRTEQGDSAMYLCASSPSDRTKQQFFGPGTRLTVL.

This clonotype has ten or more counts. V gene TRBV29-1 combines with J gene TRBJ1-3; D not resolved. V was trimmed by 2 bases and J by 3 bases, leaving 2 bases between them. Germline CDR1 and CDR2: SQVTM and ANQGSEA. The length of the CDR3 is 11 residues. The CDR3 is CSVELGNTIYF. The CDR3 DNA reads TGCAGCGTTGAACTTGGAAACACCATATATTTT. The entire variable domain, with the rest obtained from reference TRBV29-1 and TRBJ1-3, is as follows: SAVISQKPSRDICQRGTSLTIQCQVDSQVTMMFWYRQQPGQSLTLIATANQGSEATYESGFVIDKFPISRPNLTFSTLTVSNMSPEDSSIYLCSVELGNTIYFGEGSWLTVV.

Many counts were recorded for this clonotype. CDR3 in DNA: TGCAGCGTTGATTGGCTAGCGGCAGGAGAGACCCAGTACTTC. Its translation is CSVDWLAAGETQYF. The V gene is TRBV29-1, the J gene TRBJ2-5; TRBD2 agrees at 7 bases. In germline, CDR1 is SQVTM, CDR2 ANQGSEA. CDR3 length: 14 amino acids. Trimming cost V 3 bases and J 4 bases; bases outside gene matches: 8.

This clonotype was seen a handful of times. The junction shows a germline mismatch at one end, possibly a read error. The genes are TRBV12-3 or TRBV12-4 and TRBJ2-3; TRBD2 might be the D (5 bases). The CDR3 contains 11 residues. CDR3 sequence: CASSLDSLRRF. The CDR3 DNA sequence: TGTGCCAGCAGCCTGGACTCCCTTCGACGGTTT.

The rearrangement joins TRBV30 to TRBJ2-1; weak D call: TRBD1 (6 bases). Germline V gene lookup returns CDR1 GTSNPN and CDR2 SVGIG (reference sequence). CDR3 length: 12 residues. Trimming removed 6 bases from V and 9 bases from J, with 15 bases in between. This chain's CDR3 is CACGTRNGEQFF. CDR3 coding DNA: TGTGCCTGCGGGACACGGAATGGTGAGCAGTTCTTC.

The V gene is TRBV20-1, the J gene TRBJ2-2, with no clear D. The CDR3 length is 14 residues. Trimming removed 4 bases from V and 1 base from J, with 10 bases in between. CDR1 and CDR2 from the germline V gene are DFQATT and SNEGSKA (reference sequence). The CDR3 loop reads CSAIETVNTGELFF. CDR3 nucleotides: TGCAGTGCTATTGAGACGGTGAACACCGGGGAGCTGTTTTTT.

This clonotype was counted only a few times. The chain carries TRBV20-1 and TRBJ1-5, with 7 bases lining up with TRBD1. Germline lookup yields CDR1 DFQATT and CDR2 SNEGSKA (reference sequence). CDR3 length: 14 amino acids. Unmatched junction bases numbered 7, after V lost 6 bases and J lost 2 bases. As DNA, the CDR3 is TGCAGTGCCTACAGGGGCCTGGGCAATCAGCCCCAGCATTTT. Translating gives CSAYRGLGNQPQHF.

The gene calls are TRBV4-1 and TRBJ1-1; weak D call: TRBD1 (5 bases). The CDR3 runs 16 residues. V dropped 3 bases and J dropped 0 bases, with 14 bases sitting between them. From germline, CDR1 is MGHRA and CDR2 YSYEKL. In nucleotides, the CDR3 is TGCGCCAGCAGCCATGATCGACAGACTATGAACACTGAAGCTTTCTTT. Protein: CASSHDRQTMNTEAFF.

Many counts were recorded for this clonotype. The chain recombines TRBV20-1 with TRBJ2-4, with no clear D. The CDR3 runs to 12 residues. Per the germline V gene, CDR1 is DFQATT and CDR2 is SNEGSKA (reference sequence). V shed 3 bases and J shed 9 bases, with 12 bases lying between them. The CDR3 loop reads CSARFIESIQYF. In nucleotides, the CDR3 is TGCAGTGCTAGGTTCATAGAGAGCATTCAGTACTTC.

CDR3 in amino acids: CASSRTGDQNIQYF. In DNA, the CDR3 is TGTGCCAGCAGCCGAACAGGGGATCAAAACATTCAGTACTTC. The rearrangement joins TRBV5-5 to TRBJ2-4, with 7 positions matching TRBD1. V gave up 4 bases and J gave up 5 bases; unmatched junction bases: 6. Germline V CDR1 and CDR2: SGHKS, YYEKEE (reference sequence). CDR3 length equals 14 residues.

This clonotype turned up a few times. The J gene is TRBJ2-6, the V gene TRBV24-1, with 9 bases that match TRBD1. Germline V CDR1 and CDR2: KGHDR, SFDVKD. CDR3 size: 18 residues. V gave up 4 bases and J gave up 2 bases; unmatched junction bases: 8. CDR3 nucleotides: TGTGCCACCAGTGACCGATCCGGACAGGGGCCTGGGGCCAACGTCCTGACTTTC. This translates into CATSDRSGQGPGANVLTF.

This sequence joins TRBV28 and TRBJ2-1, with 8 bases lining up with TRBD2. The germline gives CDR1 MDHEN, CDR2 SYDVKM. The CDR3 runs to 15 residues. V dropped 7 bases and J dropped 7; count of bases not matched to a gene: 12. CDR3 residues: CASTITSGGGNEQFF. CDR3 nucleotide sequence: TGTGCCAGCACCATAACCAGCGGGGGCGGGAATGAGCAGTTCTTC.

CDR3 sequence reads: CASSEGLASYNEQFF. The CDR3 region has the DNA TGCGCCAGCAGCGAGGGACTAGCGTCCTACAATGAGCAGTTCTTC. V usage is TRBV5-1 and J usage is TRBJ2-1, with TRBD2 identical over 10 bases. V lost 4 bases to trimming and J lost 1 base; unmatched junction nucleotides: 2. CDR1 and CDR2 from the germline V gene are SGHRS and YFSETQ. This CDR3 is built from 15 residues.

On this clonotype itself: The junction departs from the called germline gene at one end, perhaps through a read error. The chain employs TRBV10-2 and TRBJ2-7, with D hard to call. CDR3 length: 13 residues. Germline CDR1 reads WSHSY; CDR2 reads SAAADI. Written as DNA, the CDR3 is TGCGCCAGCAGCAGGACGGCCGCCTACAAGCAGTACTTC. It yields the protein CASSRTAAYKQYF.

This clonotype came up a few times. CDR3 sequence reads: CSGAGTAYNEQFF. In DNA, the CDR3 is TGCAGCGGGGCCGGGACAGCGTACAATGAGCAGTTCTTC. This rearrangement joins TRBV29-1 to TRBJ2-1; the match to TRBD1 covers 7 bases. The CDR3 extends over 13 amino acids. Germline V lookup: CDR1 SQVTM, CDR2 ANQGSEA. The V segment lost 7 bases and the J segment 4 bases; nucleotides outside the gene matches: 7.